The 12 T cell receptor beta chains in this list originate from one sample, sequenced in a study of identical twins. MiXCR, run by TCRdb on the 5' RACE reads, gives a single entry per CDR3 protein. This sample has 1.5 million or so distinct CDR3 sequences, with less than 35% found just once. The sequenced sample consisted of cord blood. The receptor source for this set is a newborn girl in good health.

A few counts support this clonotype. The V and J genes are TRBV20-1 and TRBJ1-2, with 7 bases identical to TRBD1. V gave up 0 bases and J gave up 4 bases; unmatched junction bases: 8. CDR1 and CDR2 (germline): DFQATT, SNEGSKA (reference sequence). CDR3 length: 15 residues. CDR3 amino acids: CSARDPDRAFYGYTF. The CDR3 DNA sequence: TGCAGTGCTAGAGATCCCGACAGGGCCTTCTATGGCTACACCTTC.

The chain joins TRBV20-1 to TRBJ2-2; D not certain. CDR1 is DFQATT and CDR2 is SNEGSKA in the germline V gene (reference sequence). There are 16 residues in the CDR3. Trimming took 3 bases from V and 0 from J, leaving 14 bases between them. The CDR3 is CSASLVGQANTGELFF. The CDR3 DNA is TGCAGTGCTAGCTTGGTGGGTCAGGCGAACACCGGGGAGCTGTTTTTT.

V and J are TRBV28 and TRBJ2-3; a weak D match, TRBD2 (6 bases). The CDR3 consists of 11 residues. Germline loops: CDR1 MDHEN, CDR2 SYDVKM. V was pared by 8 bases and J by 5 bases, with 8 bases between. The CDR3: CASLAIDTQYF. CDR3 DNA sequence: TGTGCCAGCCTAGCGATAGATACGCAGTATTTT.

This clonotype appeared a single time. V usage is TRBV20-1 and J usage is TRBJ1-3, with a tentative D call TRBD1 (6 bases). V was pared by 4 bases and J by 0 bases, with 13 bases between. This CDR3 is 15 amino acids long. CDR1 and CDR2 (germline): DFQATT, SNEGSKA (reference sequence). The CDR3 nucleotides are TGCAGTGCTATGGACGGGGGCCCCTCTGGAAACACCATATATTTT. Translation gives CSAMDGGPSGNTIYF.

The chain has TRBV7-9 and TRBJ1-1; 7 positions agree with TRBD1. Looked up from germline, CDR1 is SEHNR and CDR2 is FQNEAQ (reference sequence). V shed 7 bases and J 1 base; nucleotides not matched to a gene: 3. The CDR3 covers 13 residues. DNA of the CDR3: TGTGCCAGCACGAACAGGGGGAACACTGAAGCTTTCTTT. This gives the protein CASTNRGNTEAFF.

J is TRBJ2-4 and V is TRBV15; D is possibly TRBD2 (5 bases). The J call may be mistaken, given a closer DNA end match to TRBJ2-7. This CDR3 comprises 12 residues. CDR1 LNHNV and CDR2 YYDKDF come from the germline V gene (reference sequence). Here the CDR3 reads CATSTGLVEQYF. For the CDR3, the DNA is TGTGCCACCAGCACCGGACTGGTCGAGCAGTACTTC.

In this sample, this clonotype turned up a few times. V and J are TRBV25-1 and TRBJ2-7, with 9 bases identical to TRBD2. The CDR3 extends over 17 amino acids. Per the germline V gene, CDR1 is MGHDK and CDR2 is SYGVNS. V lost 1 base to trimming and J lost 7 bases; unmatched junction nucleotides: 14. This chain's CDR3 is CASSEWGWREGRYEQYF. In nucleotides, the CDR3 is TGTGCCAGCAGTGAATGGGGATGGCGGGAGGGCCGGTATGAGCAGTACTTC.

This clonotype was counted many times. The chain is built from TRBV4-1 and TRBJ1-2; D gene ambiguous. There are 13 residues in the CDR3. Germline V lookup: CDR1 MGHRA, CDR2 YSYEKL. The V end was cut by 1 base, the J end by 0 bases, with 3 bases between. CDR3 sequence (DNA): TGCGCCAGCAGCCAAGTGGCTAACTATGGCTACACCTTC. It codes for CASSQVANYGYTF.

V gene TRBV11-2 combines with J gene TRBJ2-1; 14 bases fit TRBD2. Losses at the gene ends were 5 bases for V and 4 bases for J; bases not matched to a gene: 22. From germline, CDR1 is SGHAT and CDR2 FQNNGV. The CDR3 totals 22 residues. The CDR3: CASSPDRGIQGTSGRVYNEQFF. The CDR3 bases are TGTGCCAGCAGCCCTGACAGGGGGATACAGGGGACTAGCGGGAGAGTTTACAATGAGCAGTTCTTC.

V is TRBV7-9 and J is TRBJ1-2; D not resolved. The germline V gene encodes CDR1 SEHNR and CDR2 FQNEAQ (reference sequence). CDR3 length: 14 residues. V lost 2 bases, J lost 5 bases, and 12 bases lay in between. The CDR3 protein is CASSLNRDFYGYTF. The CDR3 nucleotides are TGTGCCAGCAGCTTAAACAGAGATTTTTATGGCTACACCTTC.

The rearrangement joins TRBV10-3 to TRBJ1-5, with D maybe TRBD1 (5 bases). V was pared by 2 bases and J by 2 bases, with 10 bases between. This CDR3 is built from 15 residues. Germline V gene lookup returns CDR1 ENHRY and CDR2 SYGVKD. The CDR3 is CAISEAGGGNQPQHF. CDR3 bases: TGTGCCATCAGTGAGGCTGGGGGGGGCAATCAGCCCCAGCATTTT.

This sequence joins TRBV5-1 and TRBJ2-3; a weak D match, TRBD2 (5 bases). Trimming took off 4 bases at V and 6 bases at J, with 15 bases between the two ends. Per germline, CDR1 SGHRS and CDR2 YFSETQ. The CDR3 has 14 amino acids. Written as DNA, the CDR3 is TGCGCCAGCAGCCCGGAGGCAGTCTGGGATACGCAGTATTTT. It encodes CASSPEAVWDTQYF.